The rows below give T cell receptor beta chains drawn from one sample of a study of cytomegalovirus exposure and HLA in healthy donors. Data came from immunoSEQ multiplex PCR; TCRdb stores just in-frame clones and leaves some out. The profile shows 95,000 or so clones, 65% to 90% of them singletons. Sample: PBMCs. Receptors were obtained from a woman in her 70s in good health and CMV-seropositive. The CDR3 runs from the conserved cysteine through the conserved F or W. The order of the fields is J gene, V gene, D gene, clone size, CDR3 DNA, CDR3 protein. A D gene is named only where the DNA matches it firmly. Not all rows give a size; the values are once, few, many and, for expanded clones, a class.

TRBJ2-3,TRBV18,NA,NA,TGTGCCAGCTCGCCCCTGACAGGTTCTAGCACAGATACGCAGTATTTT,CASSPLTGSSTDTQYF
TRBJ1-2,TRBV28,TRBD1,few,TGTGCCAGCAGTTCACCTTCCGGGACAGGGCCGAACTATGGCTACACCTTC,CASSSPSGTGPNYGYTF
TRBJ1-5,TRBV19,TRBD1,NA,TGTGCCAGTAGGTCCCGGGACAGTAGCAATCAGCCCCAGCATTTT,CASRSRDSSNQPQHF
TRBJ2-4,TRBV4-2,TRBD1,NA,TGTGCCAGCAGCCGGGACAGGGGACTGGGTACGGCCAAAAACATTCAGTACTTC,CASSRDRGLGTAKNIQYF
TRBJ1-4,TRBV30,NA,NA,TGTGCCTCCTCCGGGGGGAGTAATGAAAAACTGTTTTTT,CASSGGSNEKLFF
TRBJ1-1,TRBV5-1,NA,few,TGCGCCAGCTATAGTAAGGGGGGGGCTGAAGCTTTCTTT,CASYSKGGAEAFF
TRBJ1-1,TRBV11-2,NA,NA,TGTGCCAGCAGCTTAGCCAGGGCGAACACTGAAGCTTTCTTT,CASSLARANTEAFF
TRBJ2-3,TRBV7-2,TRBD1,NA,TGTGCCAGCAGGAAACCCGGACAGGGGGCTGATACGCAGTATTTT,CASRKPGQGADTQYF
TRBJ2-2,TRBV7-6,TRBD2,NA,TGTGCCAGCAGCTTAAGATGGCGGGAGAGATCGAGCACCGGGGAGCTGTTTTTT,CASSLRWRERSSTGELFF
TRBJ2-7,TRBV2,NA,NA,TGTGCCAGCAGTCCACAGGGGGGGACCTACGAGCAGTACTTC,CASSPQGGTYEQYF
TRBJ1-2,TRBV4-3,NA,few,TGCGCCAGCAGCCAAGACAGGGGAGGGGGCTACACCTTC,CASSQDRGGGYTF
TRBJ2-2,TRBV7-2,TRBD1,NA,TGTGCCAGCAGCTTAGTGGGCAGGGGGACCGGGGAGCTGTTTTTT,CASSLVGRGTGELFF
TRBJ2-1,TRBV7-8,TRBD2,NA,TGTGCCAGCAGCCGACTTAGCGGGAGTAATACGAATGAGCAGTTCTTC,CASSRLSGSNTNEQFF
TRBJ1-1,TRBV2,NA,NA,TGTGCCAGCAGTTCACAGGGGAACACTGAAGCTTTCTTT,CASSSQGNTEAFF
TRBJ2-3,TRBV19,TRBD2,NA,TGTGCCAGTAGTGCCCGGACTGGGACTACGGGGGATACGCAGTATTTT,CASSARTGTTGDTQYF
TRBJ2-5,TRBV7-3,TRBD2,NA,TGTGCCAGCAGCCCGGGTACTAGCGGGGCGGCGAGGGAGACCCAGTACTTC,CASSPGTSGAARETQYF
TRBJ2-3,TRBV5-4,TRBD2,NA,TGTGCCAGCAGCTCCTCCGGGACTAGCGGGAGGGCAGATACGCAGTATTTT,CASSSSGTSGRADTQYF
TRBJ2-6,TRBV6-1,TRBD2,NA,TGTGCCAGCAGTGAAGCCCCACCGCCCGGGACTAGCGGGAGGGCCGGTGGGGCCAACGTCCTGACTTTC,CASSEAPPPGTSGRAGGANVLTF
TRBJ2-3,TRBV7-9,TRBD1,NA,TGTGCCAGCGCGACAGGGGCGATCAGCACAGATACGCAGTATTTT,CASATGAISTDTQYF
TRBJ2-1,TRBV6-1,TRBD1,NA,TGTGCCAGCAGTGACAGGGGGCGTAATGAGCAGTTCTTC,CASSDRGRNEQFF
TRBJ1-1,TRBV7-7,NA,few,TGTGCTAGCAGCTTAGCGGTGGGGAGTGAAGCTTTCTTT,CASSLAVGSEAFF
TRBJ1-1,TRBV19,TRBD1,few,TGTGCCAGTAGGACAGGGGAGACCACTGAAGCTTTCTTT,CASRTGETTEAFF
TRBJ2-3,TRBV15,NA,NA,TGTGCCACCAGCAGAGATCAAACTAGCACAGATACGCGGTATTTT,CATSRDQTSTDTRYF
TRBJ2-1,TRBV18,TRBD2,NA,TGTGCCAGCTCACCACCGAGGCGGGAGGGCCCGGACAATGAGCAGTTCTTC,CASSPPRREGPDNEQFF
TRBJ2-1,TRBV4-1,NA,NA,TGCGCCAGCAGCCAAGCCGGGAGCTCCTACAATGAGCAGTTCTTC,CASSQAGSSYNEQFF
TRBJ2-7,TRBV27,NA,NA,TGTGCCAGCAGTAAGAGCGGAACTTTCCGGGCGTGGGATTACGAGCAGTACTTC,CASSKSGTFRAWDYEQYF
TRBJ2-3,TRBV9,NA,NA,TGTGCCAGCAGCGTAGCGGCTAGGCCCACAGATACGCAGTATTTT,CASSVAARPTDTQYF
TRBJ2-3,TRBV5-6,TRBD2,NA,TGTGCCAGCAGCTTCCTTAGCGGGAGGGGCACAGATACGCAGTATTTT,CASSFLSGRGTDTQYF
TRBJ2-7,TRBV6-5,NA,NA,TGTGCCAGCAACCAGGGGGGCGAGCAGTACTTC,CASNQGGEQYF
TRBJ2-5,TRBV7-9,TRBD1,NA,TGTGCCAGCAGCTTAGGTTTAACAGGGGACCTTCGCATACAAGAGACCCAGTACTTC,CASSLGLTGDLRIQETQYF
TRBJ1-1,TRBV6-1,NA,NA,TGTGCCAGCAGTGAGAGTGGGAGGGGAGTAGTTGAAGCTTTCTTT,CASSESGRGVVEAFF
TRBJ2-7,TRBV6-1,NA,NA,TGTGCCACCATGACTAGTGGCTACGAGCAGTACTTC,CATMTSGYEQYF
TRBJ2-2,TRBV9,TRBD2,NA,TGTGCCAGCAGCGAGAGGGGTAGCGGGGAGACCGGGGAGCTGTTTTTT,CASSERGSGETGELFF
TRBJ1-1,TRBV7-6,NA,NA,TGTGCCAGCAGACCCTTAGGGGAAAATGAAGCTTTCTTT,CASRPLGENEAFF
TRBJ2-5,TRBV5-1,NA,NA,TGCGCCAGCAGCTTGGGGGGCGGGGAAGAGACCCAGTACTTC,CASSLGGGEETQYF
TRBJ1-1,TRBV29-1,NA,few,TGCAGCGTTGTCAGGGGATCGTACACTGAAGCTTTCTTT,CSVVRGSYTEAFF
TRBJ1-5,TRBV28,TRBD1,NA,TGTGCCAGCAGTTTGTTGCAGGGGGTAAATCAGCCCCAGCATTTT,CASSLLQGVNQPQHF
TRBJ1-1,TRBV28,NA,NA,TGTGCCAGCAGTTTATCGGTCACTGAAGCTTTCTTT,CASSLSVTEAFF
TRBJ1-1,TRBV6-6,NA,NA,TGTGCCAGCATCCTTAGGAACACTGAAGCTTTCTTT,CASILRNTEAFF
TRBJ1-1,TRBV4-2,NA,NA,TGTGCCAGCAGCCGAGACACGGGAATGTACACTGAAGCTTTCTTT,CASSRDTGMYTEAFF
TRBJ2-1,TRBV5-1,NA,NA,TGCGCCAGCAGGTTGGGTGGGGCCTTGCGTGGCAATGAGCAGTTCTTC,CASRLGGALRGNEQFF
TRBJ2-3,TRBV15,NA,NA,TGTGCCACCAGCAAGGGTCAGGAGGGCAGCACAGATACGCAGTATTTT,CATSKGQEGSTDTQYF
TRBJ2-7,TRBV6-5,TRBD1,NA,TGTGCCAGCAGTTACAAGGGGACAGGGTCCTACGAGCAGTACTTC,CASSYKGTGSYEQYF
TRBJ1-2,TRBV27,NA,NA,TGTGCCAGCAGTCCCTCCACAGGCGGCGCCTATGGCTACACCTTC,CASSPSTGGAYGYTF
TRBJ2-5,TRBV21-1,NA,NA,TGTGCCAGCGAGCGAGTGCAGGGGGCGAGGGAGACCCAGTACTTC,CASERVQGARETQYF
TRBJ2-3,TRBV7-9,TRBD1,NA,TGCGCCAGCAGCCTGGACAGGGGCACAGATACGCAGTATTTT,CASSLDRGTDTQYF
TRBJ1-1,TRBV6-6,NA,few,TGTGCCAGCAGCCTCCGGGGGGGAAGCACTGAAGCTTTCTTT,CASSLRGGSTEAFF
TRBJ2-5,TRBV11-3,NA,NA,TGTGCCAGCAGCTTAGGACTAGGGGAGACCCAGTACTTC,CASSLGLGETQYF
TRBJ2-1,TRBV9,TRBD2,NA,TGTGCCAGCAGCGCACCACGCCCGGGACTAGCGATGGGTGAGCAGTTCTTC,CASSAPRPGLAMGEQFF
TRBJ2-1,TRBV5-1,TRBD2,NA,TGCGCCAGCAGCTACCAATTAGCGGGAGGGCTTGCCAATGAGCAGTTCTTC,CASSYQLAGGLANEQFF
TRBJ2-1,TRBV4-2,NA,NA,TGTGCCAGCAGCCAAGTTGGCGGACACTACTACAATGAGCAGTTCTTC,CASSQVGGHYYNEQFF
TRBJ2-2,TRBV7-6,NA,NA,TGTGCCAGCAGCTCATCGGACAGGGAGGGGAACACCGGGGAGCTGTTTTTT,CASSSSDREGNTGELFF
TRBJ2-1,TRBV27,NA,once,TGTGCCAGCAGTGCGTACCTTGGACTGACCTACAATGAGCAGTTCTTC,CASSAYLGLTYNEQFF
TRBJ1-5,TRBV30,NA,once,TGTGCCTGGAGTTTCGCAGGCGATCAGCCCCAGCATTTT,CAWSFAGDQPQHF